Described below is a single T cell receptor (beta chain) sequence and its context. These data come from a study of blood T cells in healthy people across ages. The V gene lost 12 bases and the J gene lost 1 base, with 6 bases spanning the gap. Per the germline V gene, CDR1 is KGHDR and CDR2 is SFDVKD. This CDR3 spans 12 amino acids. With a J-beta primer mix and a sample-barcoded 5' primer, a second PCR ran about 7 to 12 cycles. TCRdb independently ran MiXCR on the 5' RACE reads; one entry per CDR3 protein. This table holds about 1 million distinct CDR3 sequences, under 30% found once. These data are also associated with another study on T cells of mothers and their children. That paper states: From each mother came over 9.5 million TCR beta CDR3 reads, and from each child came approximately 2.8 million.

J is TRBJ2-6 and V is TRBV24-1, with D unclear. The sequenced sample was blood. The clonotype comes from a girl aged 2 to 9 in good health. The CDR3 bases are TGTGCCGTACGTTCTGGGGCCAACGTCCTGACTTTC. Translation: CAVRSGANVLTF.